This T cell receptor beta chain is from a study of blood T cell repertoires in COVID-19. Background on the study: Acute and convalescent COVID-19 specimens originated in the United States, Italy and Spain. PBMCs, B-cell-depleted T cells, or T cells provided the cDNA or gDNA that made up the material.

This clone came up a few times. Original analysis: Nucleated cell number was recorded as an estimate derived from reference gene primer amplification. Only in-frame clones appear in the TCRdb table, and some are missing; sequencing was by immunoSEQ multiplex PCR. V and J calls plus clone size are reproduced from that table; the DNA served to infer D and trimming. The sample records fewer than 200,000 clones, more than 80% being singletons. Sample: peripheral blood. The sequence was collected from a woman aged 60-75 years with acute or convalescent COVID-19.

The CDR3 region has the DNA TGTGCCAGCAGTACAATGGACACTGAAGCTTTCTTT. Amino acids: CASSTMDTEAFF. The J gene is TRBJ1-1, the V gene TRBV6-5; D is uncertain. Germline V gene sequence: CDR1 MNHEY, CDR2 SVGAGI. The V and J ends lost 5 bases and 3 bases respectively, with 7 bases between them. The length of the CDR3 is 12 residues.